Below, 13 T cell receptor beta chains from the same sample are listed, as sequenced in a study of cytomegalovirus exposure and HLA in healthy donors. The protocol was immunoSEQ multiplex PCR, while the TCRdb copy is restricted to in-frame clones and leaves out a portion. Among about 200,000 clones listed, 75% to 85% were seen once. Sequencing input: PBMCs. These receptors were collected from a woman under 40 in good health and CMV-seropositive.

The chain recombines TRBV6-1 with TRBJ2-1; D may be TRBD1 (5 bases). Trimming shortened V by 5 bases and J by 7 bases, and 12 bases separated the two germline ends. This CDR3 contains 13 residues. Germline CDR1 MNHNS, CDR2 SASEGT. The CDR3 DNA reads TGTGCCAGCAGTCGGTCAGGGTTAAATGAGCAGTTCTTC. The encoded protein is CASSRSGLNEQFF.

This chain joins TRBV10-3 and TRBJ2-7, with 10 bases fitting TRBD1. Germline CDR1 reads ENHRY; CDR2 reads SYGVKD. The CDR3 consists of 14 residues. Trimming at V came to 6 bases and at J to 3 bases, leaving 5 bases not matched to a gene. The DNA for the CDR3 is TGTGCCATCAGGGGGACAGGGGATCTCTACGAGCAGTACTTC. It encodes CAIRGTGDLYEQYF.

This clone came up a few times. The CDR3 DNA sequence: TGTGCCAGCAAGCAGGGCGAGCAGTACTTC. Translated, it gives CASKQGEQYF. The V call is TRBV2, the J call TRBJ2-7, with a weak D call TRBD1 (5 bases). Germline assignment: CDR1 SNHLY and CDR2 FYNNEI. V was trimmed by 7 bases and J by 6 bases, leaving 7 bases between them. CDR3 size: 10 residues.

The rearrangement links TRBV11-2 to TRBJ1-1; D remains unclear. This CDR3 region has 14 residues. Looked up from germline, CDR1 is SGHAT and CDR2 is FQNNGV. The germline V and J ends were trimmed by 5 bases and 0 bases, with 10 bases remaining between them. CDR3 coding DNA: TGTGCCAGCAGCAGAGAGAGGGTGAACACTGAAGCTTTCTTT. This encodes CASSRERVNTEAFF.

The V gene is TRBV29-1, the J gene TRBJ2-1, with a possible D match to TRBD2 (7 bases). Germline-derived CDR1 and CDR2 are SQVTM and ANQGSEA. The CDR3 length is 13 residues. V lost 3 bases, J lost 13 bases, and 19 bases lay in between. The CDR3 bases are TGCAGCGTTGATGTCCAGGGGACTATACACCAGTTCTTC. Translating gives CSVDVQGTIHQFF.

This rearrangement joins TRBV29-1 to TRBJ2-7; the D gene is possibly TRBD2 (5 bases). The CDR3 extends over 12 amino acids. Trimming cost V 4 bases and J 4 bases, with 11 bases left between them. CDR1 is SQVTM and CDR2 is ANQGSEA in the germline V gene. For the CDR3, the DNA is TGCAGCGTTGGAGGTGGAGGTTACGAGCAGTACTTC. This encodes CSVGGGGYEQYF.

The gene calls are TRBV5-1 and TRBJ2-7; weak D call: TRBD1 (5 bases). Trimming pared 2 bases from V and 3 bases from J, leaving 15 bases between. Germline-derived CDR1 and CDR2 are SGHRS and YFSETQ. CDR3 length: 15 amino acids. The CDR3 sequence: CASSLNQGADYEQYF. The DNA for the CDR3 is TGCGCCAGCAGCTTAAATCAAGGGGCTGACTACGAGCAGTACTTC.

J is TRBJ1-1 and V is TRBV11-2; perhaps TRBD1 as D (6 bases). This CDR3 is built from 13 residues. CDR1 SGHAT and CDR2 FQNNGV come from the germline V gene. The V end lost 5 bases, the J end lost 1 base, and 8 bases lay between the germline ends. The CDR3, as DNA: TGTGCCAGCAGCCTACAGGGGAACACTGAAGCTTTCTTT. It yields the protein CASSLQGNTEAFF.

This chain joins TRBV2 and TRBJ2-3; 12 bases line up with TRBD2. CDR3 size: 15 residues. The germline gives CDR1 SNHLY, CDR2 FYNNEI. After removal of 6 bases from V and 6 bases from J, the junction contained 7 bases not matched to a gene. The CDR3 nucleotides are TGTGCCAGCAGACGACTAGCGGGAGAGGTGGATACGCAGTATTTT. Encoded protein: CASRRLAGEVDTQYF.

The chain employs TRBV27 and TRBJ2-1, with D unclear. Trimming cost V 3 bases and J 4 bases, with 7 bases left between them. The CDR3 is made up of 13 amino acids. Germline-derived CDR1 and CDR2 are MNHEY and SMNVEV (reference sequence). The CDR3 DNA reads TGTGCCAGCAGTTTCTTAGATTACAATGAGCAGTTCTTC. As protein: CASSFLDYNEQFF.

The rearrangement joins TRBV5-1 to TRBJ1-2, with a weak D call TRBD1 (5 bases). Trimming left V 4 bases short and J 8 bases short, with 15 bases between. CDR3 length equals 13 residues. Germline loops: CDR1 SGHRS, CDR2 YFSETQ. The chain's CDR3 is CASSVTGPEGYTF. The CDR3 bases are TGCGCCAGCAGCGTTACAGGCCCCGAGGGCTACACCTTC. Based on the CDR3 plus reference TRBV5-1 and TRBJ1-2, the full variable domain is KAGVTQTPRYLIKTRGQQVTLSCSPISGHRSVSWYQQTPGQGLQFLFEYFSETQRNKGNFPGRFSGRQFSNSRSEMNVSTLELGDSALYLCASSVTGPEGYTFGSGTRLTVV.

This rearrangement joins TRBV5-1 to TRBJ1-2; D is perhaps TRBD1 (6 bases). The V end lost 2 bases, the J end lost 2 bases, and 13 bases lay between the germline ends. The germline gives CDR1 SGHRS, CDR2 YFSETQ. The CDR3 is 15 amino acids. The CDR3 bases are TGCGCCAGCAGCTTAAGATCGACAGGCAACTATGGCTACACCTTC. Translation: CASSLRSTGNYGYTF.

This chain uses TRBV30 with TRBJ2-7; no definite D call. This CDR3 contains 11 residues. V lost 4 bases, J lost 2 bases, and 6 bases lay in between. CDR1 and CDR2 from the germline V gene are GTSNPN and SVGIG (reference sequence). CDR3 nucleotides: TGTGCCTGGACAGACACCTACGAGCAGTACTTC. Translated: CAWTDTYEQYF.